Below, 10 T cell receptor beta chains from the same sample are listed, as sequenced in a study of T cell repertoires in cytomegalovirus infection. Using its own MiXCR run on the reads, TCRdb lists one record per CDR3 protein. The sample holds about 71,000 distinct CDR3 sequences, 20% seen once. Their cognate antigens are unknown. Sample: CD8+ T cells from cultured PBMCs, taken from culture after CMV antigen stimulation. Source of these receptors: a human donor in good health (CMV status not recorded). Some clones in this sample may be carry-over from other donors' samples.

The chain links TRBV20-1 to TRBJ2-7, with 7 bases that match TRBD1. This CDR3 contains 15 residues. V dropped 0 bases and J dropped 2; count of bases not matched to a gene: 7. Per germline, CDR1 DFQATT and CDR2 SNEGSKA (reference sequence). In nucleotides, the CDR3 is TGCAGTGCTAGAGAATCGGCAGGGACAGCCTACGAGCAGTACTTC. Translated: CSARESAGTAYEQYF.

In this sample, this clonotype turned up a few times. V usage is TRBV19 and J usage is TRBJ1-1, with D possibly matching TRBD1 (6 bases). V was cut by 3 bases and J by 3 bases, with 17 bases left in between. Germline CDR1 LNHDA, CDR2 SQIVND (reference sequence). The CDR3 is made up of 16 amino acids. The CDR3 sequence is CASSIGDIWEDTEAFF. The CDR3 DNA reads as TGTGCCAGTAGTATTGGGGACATTTGGGAGGACACTGAAGCTTTCTTT.

The V call is TRBV7-8, the J call TRBJ1-2; D is unresolved. Trimming cost V 3 bases and J 0 bases, with 14 bases left between them. The germline CDR1 and CDR2 sequences are SGHVS and FQNEAQ. The CDR3 sequence is 16 residues long. This CDR3 reads CASSFGPVGANYGYTF. Written as DNA, the CDR3 is TGTGCCAGCAGCTTCGGCCCAGTGGGAGCTAACTATGGCTACACCTTC.

The CDR3 DNA is TGTGCCAGCAGCTTCCGGACAGTCTACAATGAGCAGTTCTTC. Translating gives CASSFRTVYNEQFF. The chain combines TRBV13 with TRBJ2-1; D perhaps matches TRBD1 (6 bases). V gave up 3 bases and J gave up 3 bases, with 9 bases separating them. Germline V gene sequence: CDR1 PRHDT, CDR2 FYEKMQ (reference sequence). The CDR3 is 14 residues long.

The chain has TRBV6-2 or TRBV6-3 and TRBJ2-2, with D perhaps matching TRBD1 (5 bases). Germline loops: CDR1 MNHEY, CDR2 SVGEGT. CDR3 length: 16 residues. Trimming took off 4 bases at V and 6 bases at J, with 18 bases between the two ends. The CDR3 is CASSFLRRAGSGELFF. CDR3 nucleotide sequence: TGTGCCAGCAGTTTCCTACGCAGGGCTGGTTCCGGGGAGCTGTTTTTT.

V and J are TRBV7-2 and TRBJ2-3; either TRBD1 or TRBD2 may supply D (5 bases each). The germline V and J ends were trimmed by 5 bases and 6 bases, with 15 bases remaining between them. The CDR3 contains 14 residues. The V gene's germline CDR1 is SGHTA and CDR2 FQGNSA. The CDR3 spells CASSLRQRLDTQYF. The CDR3 nucleotides read TGTGCCAGCAGCCTCAGACAGCGGCTGGATACGCAGTATTTT.

This clonotype has more than one count but fewer than ten. The chain is built from TRBV7-2 and TRBJ2-6; D is undetermined. The CDR3 runs 15 residues. V shed 1 base and J shed 8 bases, with 12 bases lying between them. Germline values: CDR1 SGHTA, CDR2 FQGNSA. CDR3 in amino acids: CASSLGSPTTNVLTF. The CDR3 DNA sequence: TGTGCCAGCAGCTTAGGAAGTCCAACAACCAACGTCCTGACTTTC.

This clonotype was seen ten or more times. The chain employs TRBV6-5 and TRBJ2-5; 7 bases align to TRBD2. CDR3 length equals 15 residues. Unmatched junction bases numbered 12, after V lost 7 bases and J lost 4 bases. Germline CDR1 MNHEY, CDR2 SVGAGI. The CDR3 region is CASIATSLKGETQYF. CDR3 nucleotide sequence: TGTGCCAGCATCGCGACTAGCCTAAAGGGAGAGACCCAGTACTTC.

This clonotype was observed a handful of times. Sequence at one end of the junction differs from germline and may be a read error. This chain uses TRBV20-1 with TRBJ2-3; TRBD2 is a possible D gene (5 bases). Germline CDR1 reads DFQATT; CDR2 reads SNEGSKA (reference sequence). CDR3 length: 13 residues. The CDR3: CSARASLADTQYF. The CDR3 bases are TGCAGTGCGAGAGCTAGCTTGGCAGATACGCAGTATTTT.

This clonotype was detected a few times. The chain links TRBV12-3 or TRBV12-4 to TRBJ2-3; no clear D. Trimming removed 5 bases at V and 0 bases at J, with 9 bases between. The CDR3 length is 14 residues. The CDR3 DNA reads TGTGCCAGCAGTCCGTTTGGGAGCACAGATACGCAGTATTTT. Its translation is CASSPFGSTDTQYF.